This T cell receptor (beta chain) is drawn from a study of blood T cell repertoires in COVID-19. Study details: PBMCs, B-cell-depleted T cells, or T cells were the source of the cDNA or gDNA that made up the material.

In the study's own analysis: Researchers report that nucleated cell counts were estimated from reference gene primer amplification. The repertoire was sequenced with immunoSEQ multiplex PCR; TCRdb's copy has only in-frame clones and lacks some. That table is the source of V, J and clone size, and D and trimming were worked out from the DNA. The sample lists hundreds of thousands of clones; roughly four fifths were seen once. Which cohort a participant joined came from the clinical history participants gave. Exposed enrollees had met someone with a PCR-confirmed or clinician-diagnosed COVID-19 case at some point within the 2 weeks before study entry. This TCR was sampled from a man aged 40-50 years who had been exposed to COVID-19. The material sequenced was PBMCs or T cells enriched from blood (not recorded which).

The CDR3 DNA reads as TGTGCCAGCAGCTTTCGCTTTGGGAGCGGGAGTTTAGCCGAGCAGTACTTC. Its translation is CASSFRFGSGSLAEQYF. This chain links TRBV5-4 with TRBJ2-7; 8 nucleotides align to TRBD2. The V segment lost 2 bases and the J segment 6 bases; nucleotides outside the gene matches: 16. The germline V gene has CDR1 SGHNT and CDR2 YYREEE (reference sequence). The CDR3 is 17 amino acids.